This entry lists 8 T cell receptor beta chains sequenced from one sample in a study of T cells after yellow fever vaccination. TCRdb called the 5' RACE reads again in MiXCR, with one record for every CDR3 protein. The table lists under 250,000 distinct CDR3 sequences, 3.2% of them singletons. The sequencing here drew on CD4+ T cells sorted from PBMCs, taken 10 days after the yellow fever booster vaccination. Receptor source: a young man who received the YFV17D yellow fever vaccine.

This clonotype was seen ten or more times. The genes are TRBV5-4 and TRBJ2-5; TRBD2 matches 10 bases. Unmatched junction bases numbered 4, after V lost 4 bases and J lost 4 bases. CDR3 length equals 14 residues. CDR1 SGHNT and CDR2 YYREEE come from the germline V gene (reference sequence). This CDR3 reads CASSQTSGPETQYF. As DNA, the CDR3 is TGTGCCAGCAGCCAGACTAGCGGGCCAGAGACCCAGTACTTC.

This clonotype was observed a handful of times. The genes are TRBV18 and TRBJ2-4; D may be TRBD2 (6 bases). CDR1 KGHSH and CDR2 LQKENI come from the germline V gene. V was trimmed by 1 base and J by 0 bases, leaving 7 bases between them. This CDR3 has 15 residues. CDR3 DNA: TGTGCCAGCTCACCACGCGGGACAGCCAAAAACATTCAGTACTTC. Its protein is CASSPRGTAKNIQYF.

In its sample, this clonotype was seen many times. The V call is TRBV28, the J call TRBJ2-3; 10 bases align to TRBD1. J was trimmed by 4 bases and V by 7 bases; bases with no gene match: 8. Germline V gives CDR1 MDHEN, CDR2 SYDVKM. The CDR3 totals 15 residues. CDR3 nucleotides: TGTGCCAGCACGAGACAGGGGGCGAGTTCAGATACGCAGTATTTT. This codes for CASTRQGASSDTQYF.

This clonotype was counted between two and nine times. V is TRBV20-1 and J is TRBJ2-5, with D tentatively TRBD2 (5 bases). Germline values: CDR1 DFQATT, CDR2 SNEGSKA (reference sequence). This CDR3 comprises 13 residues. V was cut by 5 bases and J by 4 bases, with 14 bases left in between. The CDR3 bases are TGCAGTGCTGGGGTCGGAGCGGCAGAGACCCAGTACTTC. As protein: CSAGVGAAETQYF.

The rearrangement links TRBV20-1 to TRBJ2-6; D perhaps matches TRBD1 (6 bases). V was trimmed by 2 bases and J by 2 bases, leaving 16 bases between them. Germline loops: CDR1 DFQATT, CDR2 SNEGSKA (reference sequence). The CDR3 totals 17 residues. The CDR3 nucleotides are TGCAGTGCTAGATACAGGGAGTTGATCGCTGGGGCCAACGTCCTGACTTTC. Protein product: CSARYRELIAGANVLTF.

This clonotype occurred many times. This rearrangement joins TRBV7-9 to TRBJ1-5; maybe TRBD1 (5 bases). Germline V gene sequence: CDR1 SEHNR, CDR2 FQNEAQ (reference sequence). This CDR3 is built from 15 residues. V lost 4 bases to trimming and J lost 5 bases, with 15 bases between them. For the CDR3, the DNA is TGTGCCAGCAGCTCGGGGCCAGGGAGGGATCAGCCCCAGCATTTT. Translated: CASSSGPGRDQPQHF.

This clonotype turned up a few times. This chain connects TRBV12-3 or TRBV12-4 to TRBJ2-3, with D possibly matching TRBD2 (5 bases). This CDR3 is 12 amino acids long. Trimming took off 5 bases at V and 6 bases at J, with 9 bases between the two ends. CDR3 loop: CASSPPGDTQYF. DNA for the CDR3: TGTGCCAGCAGTCCCCCGGGGGATACGCAGTATTTT.

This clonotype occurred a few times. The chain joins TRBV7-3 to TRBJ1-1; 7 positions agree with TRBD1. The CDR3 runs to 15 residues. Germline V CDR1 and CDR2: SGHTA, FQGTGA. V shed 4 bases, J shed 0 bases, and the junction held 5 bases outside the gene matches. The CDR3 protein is CASSSGGTVNTEAFF. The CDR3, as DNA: TGTGCCAGCAGCTCCGGCGGGACAGTGAACACTGAAGCTTTCTTT. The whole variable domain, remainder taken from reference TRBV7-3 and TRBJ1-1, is GAGVSQTPSNKVTEKGKYVELRCDPISGHTALYWYRQSLGQGPEFLIYFQGTGAADDSGLPNDRFFAVRPEGSVSTLKIQRTERGDSAVYLCASSSGGTVNTEAFFGQGTRLTVV.